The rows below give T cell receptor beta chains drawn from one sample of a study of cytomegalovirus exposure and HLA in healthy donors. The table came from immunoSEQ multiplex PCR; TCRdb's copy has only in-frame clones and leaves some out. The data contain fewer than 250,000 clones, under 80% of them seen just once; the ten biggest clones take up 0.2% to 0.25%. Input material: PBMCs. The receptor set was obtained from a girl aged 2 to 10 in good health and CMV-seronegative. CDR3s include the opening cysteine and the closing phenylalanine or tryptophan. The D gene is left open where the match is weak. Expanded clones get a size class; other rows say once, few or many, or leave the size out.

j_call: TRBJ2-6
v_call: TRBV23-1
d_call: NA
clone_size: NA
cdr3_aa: CASSQLPREDRSGANVLTF
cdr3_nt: TGCGCCAGCAGTCAATTACCCCGGGAGGACAGATCTGGGGCCAACGTCCTGACTTTC

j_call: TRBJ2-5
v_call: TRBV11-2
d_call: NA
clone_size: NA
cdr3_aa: CASSLGGGRVETQYF
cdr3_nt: TGTGCCAGCAGCTTAGGAGGGGGGAGGGTAGAGACCCAGTACTTC

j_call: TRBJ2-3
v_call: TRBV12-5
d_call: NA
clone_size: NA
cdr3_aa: CASGLRVLTDTQYF
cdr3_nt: TGTGCTAGTGGCCTTAGAGTCCTCACAGATACGCAGTATTTT

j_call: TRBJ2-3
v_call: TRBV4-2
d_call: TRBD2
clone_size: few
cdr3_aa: CASSQDVAGVDTQYF
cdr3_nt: TGTGCCAGCAGCCAAGACGTCGCGGGAGTGGATACGCAGTATTTT

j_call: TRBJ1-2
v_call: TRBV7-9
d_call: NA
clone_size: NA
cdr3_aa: CASSIDSYGYTF
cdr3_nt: TGTGCCAGCAGCATCGACAGCTATGGCTACACCTTC

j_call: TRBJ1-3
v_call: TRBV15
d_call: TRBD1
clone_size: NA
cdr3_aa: CATSLPDRSSGNTIYF
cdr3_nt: TGTGCCACCAGCCTTCCGGACAGGAGCTCTGGAAACACCATATATTTT

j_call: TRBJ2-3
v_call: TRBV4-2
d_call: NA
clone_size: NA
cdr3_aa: CASSHGGAESDTQYF
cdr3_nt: TGTGCCAGCAGCCATGGGGGGGCCGAGTCCGATACGCAGTATTTT

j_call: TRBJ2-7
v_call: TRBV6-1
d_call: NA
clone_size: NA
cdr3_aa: CASRGASSYEQYF
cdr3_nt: TGTGCCAGCAGAGGGGCAAGCTCCTACGAGCAGTACTTC

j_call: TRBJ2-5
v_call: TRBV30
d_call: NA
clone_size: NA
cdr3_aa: CAWSEDWFRQKETQYF
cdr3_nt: TGTGCCTGGAGTGAGGATTGGTTTAGACAGAAAGAGACCCAGTACTTC

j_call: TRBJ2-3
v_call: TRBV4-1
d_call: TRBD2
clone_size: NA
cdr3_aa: CASSQDVPPSGRTDTQYF
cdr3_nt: TGCGCCAGCAGCCAAGATGTCCCCCCTAGCGGGAGAACAGATACGCAGTATTTT

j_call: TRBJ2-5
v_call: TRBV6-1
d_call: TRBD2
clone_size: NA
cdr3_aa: CASSERFGTTLQETQYF
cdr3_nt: TGTGCCAGCAGTGAAAGGTTCGGGACTACCCTCCAAGAGACCCAGTACTTC

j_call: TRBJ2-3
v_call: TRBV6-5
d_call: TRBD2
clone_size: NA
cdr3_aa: CASSYDSGSSTDTQYF
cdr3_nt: TGTGCCAGCAGTTACGATAGCGGGAGCAGCACAGATACGCAGTATTTT

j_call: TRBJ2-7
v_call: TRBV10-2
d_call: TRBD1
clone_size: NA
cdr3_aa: CASIKDRGYEQYF
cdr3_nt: TGCGCCAGCATAAAAGACAGGGGCTACGAGCAGTACTTC

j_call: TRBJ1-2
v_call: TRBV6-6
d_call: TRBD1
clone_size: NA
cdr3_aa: CASSYEDRGWLGYTF
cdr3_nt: TGTGCCAGCAGTTACGAGGACAGGGGGTGGCTTGGCTACACCTTC

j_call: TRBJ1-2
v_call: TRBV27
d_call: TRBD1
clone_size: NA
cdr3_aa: CASSTGTGGADYGYTF
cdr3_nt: TGTGCCAGCAGTACCGGGACAGGGGGCGCTGACTATGGCTACACCTTC

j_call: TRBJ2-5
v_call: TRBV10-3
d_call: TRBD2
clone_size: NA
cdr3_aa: CATSGSQETQYF
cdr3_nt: TGTGCCACCAGCGGGAGTCAAGAGACCCAGTACTTC

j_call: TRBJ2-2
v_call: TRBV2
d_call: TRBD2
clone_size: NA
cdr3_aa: CASSLPDWTSSWELFF
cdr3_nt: TGTGCCAGCAGCCTTCCCGATTGGACTAGCTCGTGGGAGCTGTTTTTT

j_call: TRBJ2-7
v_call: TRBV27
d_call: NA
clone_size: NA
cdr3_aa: CASSLRHLGYEQYF
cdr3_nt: TGTGCCAGCAGCCTCCGTCATCTAGGCTACGAGCAGTACTTC

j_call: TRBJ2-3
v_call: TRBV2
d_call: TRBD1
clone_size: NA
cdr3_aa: CASRRTGSTDTQYF
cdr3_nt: TGTGCCAGCAGGAGGACAGGGAGCACAGATACGCAGTATTTT

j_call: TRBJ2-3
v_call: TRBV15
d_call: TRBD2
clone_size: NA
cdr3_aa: CATSRETAGLLTSTDTQYF
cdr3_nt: TGTGCCACCAGCAGAGAGACAGCGGGACTACTCACTAGCACAGATACGCAGTATTTT

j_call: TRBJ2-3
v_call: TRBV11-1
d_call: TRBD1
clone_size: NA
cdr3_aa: CASSPGGRTDTQYF
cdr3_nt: TGTGCCAGCAGCCCAGGGGGACGCACAGATACGCAGTATTTT

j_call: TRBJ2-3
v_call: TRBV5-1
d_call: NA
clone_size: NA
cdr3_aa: CASSLLQVQDTQYF
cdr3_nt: TGCGCCAGCAGCTTGCTTCAGGTACAGGATACGCAGTATTTT

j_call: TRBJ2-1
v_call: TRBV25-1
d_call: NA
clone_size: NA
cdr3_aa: CASSGPSGYNEQFF
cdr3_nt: TGTGCCAGCAGTGGCCCGTCGGGTTACAATGAGCAGTTCTTC

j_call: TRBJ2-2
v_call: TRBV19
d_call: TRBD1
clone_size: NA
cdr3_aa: CASRRQGTGELFF
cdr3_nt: TGTGCCAGTAGAAGACAGGGGACCGGGGAGCTGTTTTTT

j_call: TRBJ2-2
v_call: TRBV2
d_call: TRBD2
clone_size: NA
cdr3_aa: CASTARGGDTGELFF
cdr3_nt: TGTGCCAGCACTGCGCGGGGGGGGGACACCGGGGAGCTGTTTTTT

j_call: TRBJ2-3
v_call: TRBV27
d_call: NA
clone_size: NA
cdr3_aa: CASSLLRGGQGTDTQYF
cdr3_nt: TGTGCCAGCAGTTTATTAAGGGGGGGGCAGGGGACAGATACGCAGTATTTT

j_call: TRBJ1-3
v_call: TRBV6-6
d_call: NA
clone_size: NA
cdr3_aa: CASSYSGAGNTIYF
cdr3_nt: TGTGCCAGCAGTTACTCTGGAGCTGGAAACACCATATATTTT

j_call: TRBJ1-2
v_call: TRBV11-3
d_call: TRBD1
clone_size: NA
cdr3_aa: CASSYPQGDGYTF
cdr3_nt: TGTGCCAGCAGCTACCCGCAGGGGGATGGCTACACCTTC

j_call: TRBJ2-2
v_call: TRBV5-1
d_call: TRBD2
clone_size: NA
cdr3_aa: CASSLRIRTSGDTGELFF
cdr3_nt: TGCGCCAGCAGCTTAAGGATACGGACTAGCGGAGACACCGGGGAGCTGTTTTTT

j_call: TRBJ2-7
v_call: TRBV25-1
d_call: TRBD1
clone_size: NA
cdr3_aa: CASSDIADRNDEQYF
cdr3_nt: TGTGCCAGCAGTGACATTGCGGACAGGAACGACGAGCAGTACTTC

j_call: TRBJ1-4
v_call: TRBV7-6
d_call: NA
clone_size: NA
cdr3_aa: CASSPRVRGAQTNEKLFF
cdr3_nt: TGTGCCAGCAGCCCCCGGGTGCGGGGGGCTCAGACTAATGAAAAACTGTTTTTT

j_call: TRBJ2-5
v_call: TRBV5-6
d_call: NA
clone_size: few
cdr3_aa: CASRDSFQETQYF
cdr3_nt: TGTGCCAGCAGAGACAGCTTTCAAGAGACCCAGTACTTC

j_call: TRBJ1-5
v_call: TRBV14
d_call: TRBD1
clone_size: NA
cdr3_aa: CASSQDRGRGNQPQHF
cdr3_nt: TGTGCCAGCAGCCAAGACAGGGGGCGCGGCAATCAGCCCCAGCATTTT

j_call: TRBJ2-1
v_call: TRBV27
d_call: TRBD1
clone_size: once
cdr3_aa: CASRTGGNEQFF
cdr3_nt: TGTGCCAGCAGGACAGGGGGCAATGAGCAGTTCTTC

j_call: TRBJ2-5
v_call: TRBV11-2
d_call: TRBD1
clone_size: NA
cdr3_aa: CASSPAGTGEETQYF
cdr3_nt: TGTGCCAGCAGCCCGGCCGGGACAGGGGAAGAGACCCAGTACTTC

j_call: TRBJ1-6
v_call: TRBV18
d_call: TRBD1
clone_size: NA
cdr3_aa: CASSPQGQGAGSPLHF
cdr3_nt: TGTGCCAGCTCACCTCAGGGCCAGGGGGCTGGTTCACCCCTCCACTTT

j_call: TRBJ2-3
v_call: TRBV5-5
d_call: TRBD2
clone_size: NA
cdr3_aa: CASSTGTSGTSTDTQYF
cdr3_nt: TGTGCCAGCAGCACCGGGACTAGCGGGACTAGCACAGATACGCAGTATTTT

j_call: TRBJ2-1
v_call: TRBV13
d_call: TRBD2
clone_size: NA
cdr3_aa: CASSSLTSGVYNEQFF
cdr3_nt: TGTGCCAGCAGCTCGCTGACTAGCGGGGTTTACAATGAGCAGTTCTTC

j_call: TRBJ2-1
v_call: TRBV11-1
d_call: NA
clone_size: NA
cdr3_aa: CASSLGFSLFPYNEQFF
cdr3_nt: TGTGCCAGCAGCTTAGGTTTTTCTCTCTTCCCTTACAATGAGCAGTTCTTC

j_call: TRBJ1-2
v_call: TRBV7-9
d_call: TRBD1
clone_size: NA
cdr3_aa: CASSPRPGQGVGYTF
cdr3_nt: TGTGCCAGCAGCCCCCGCCCCGGACAGGGAGTAGGCTACACCTTC

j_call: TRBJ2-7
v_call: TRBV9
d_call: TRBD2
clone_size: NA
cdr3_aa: CASSVGATSGGPYEQYF
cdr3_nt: TGTGCCAGCAGCGTAGGGGCCACTAGCGGGGGGCCTTACGAGCAGTACTTC

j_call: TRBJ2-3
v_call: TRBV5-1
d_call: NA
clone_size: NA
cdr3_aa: CASSLVVGSDTQYF
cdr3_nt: TGCGCCAGCAGCTTGGTGGTCGGTTCAGATACGCAGTATTTT

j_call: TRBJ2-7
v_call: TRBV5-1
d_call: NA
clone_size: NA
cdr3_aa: CASSALGQGTYEQYF
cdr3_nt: TGCGCCAGCAGCGCCCTAGGACAAGGAACCTACGAGCAGTACTTC

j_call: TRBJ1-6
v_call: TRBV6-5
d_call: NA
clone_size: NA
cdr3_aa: CASSYNGGGAPLHF
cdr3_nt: TGTGCCAGCAGTTACAACGGGGGTGGGGCGCCCCTCCACTTT

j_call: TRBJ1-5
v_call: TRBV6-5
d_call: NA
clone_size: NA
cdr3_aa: CASSYIRGKPQHF
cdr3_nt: TGTGCCAGCTCTTATATCAGGGGCAAGCCCCAGCATTTT

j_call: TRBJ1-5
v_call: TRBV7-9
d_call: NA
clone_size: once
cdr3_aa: CASSPGQNQPQHF
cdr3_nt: TGTGCCAGCAGCCCCGGACAGAATCAGCCCCAGCATTTT

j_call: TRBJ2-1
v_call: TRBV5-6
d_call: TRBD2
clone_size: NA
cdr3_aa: CASSLKALADSYNEQFF
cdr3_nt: TGTGCCAGCAGCTTGAAAGCTCTAGCGGATTCCTACAATGAGCAGTTCTTC

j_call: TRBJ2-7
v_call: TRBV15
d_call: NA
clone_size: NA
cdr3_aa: CATSRETGSTYEQYF
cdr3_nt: TGTGCCACCAGCAGAGAAACAGGGTCCACCTACGAGCAGTACTTC

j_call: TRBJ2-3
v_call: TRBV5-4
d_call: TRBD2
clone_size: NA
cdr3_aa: CAGGTASGGLSTDTQYF
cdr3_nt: TGTGCGGGCGGTACTGCTAGCGGGGGGCTGAGCACAGATACGCAGTATTTT

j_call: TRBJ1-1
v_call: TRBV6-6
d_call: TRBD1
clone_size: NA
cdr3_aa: CASSRQGNTEALF
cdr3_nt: TGTGCCAGCAGCCGACAGGGGAACACTGAAGCTCTCTTT

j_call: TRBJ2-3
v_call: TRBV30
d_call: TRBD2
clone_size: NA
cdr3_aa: CAWSVLAGGPGDTQYF
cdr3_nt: TGTGCCTGGAGTGTATTAGCGGGAGGGCCGGGAGATACGCAGTATTTT

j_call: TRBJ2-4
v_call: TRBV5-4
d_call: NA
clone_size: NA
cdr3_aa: CASSLGTFKNDIQYF
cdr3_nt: TGTGCCAGCAGCTTGGGGACTTTTAAAAACGACATTCAGTACTTC

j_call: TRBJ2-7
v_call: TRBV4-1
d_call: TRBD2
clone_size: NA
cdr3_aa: CASSLSTGLAGEQYF
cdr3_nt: TGCGCCAGCAGCCTTAGCACGGGACTAGCGGGCGAGCAGTACTTC

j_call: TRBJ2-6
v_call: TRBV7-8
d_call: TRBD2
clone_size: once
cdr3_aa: CASSLLGGAGANVLTF
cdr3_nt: TGTGCCAGCAGCTTATTGGGGGGGGCTGGGGCCAACGTCCTGACTTTC

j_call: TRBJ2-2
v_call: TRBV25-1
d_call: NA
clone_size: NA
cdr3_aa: CASSEAGQVELFF
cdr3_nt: TGTGCCAGCAGTGAAGCAGGGCAGGTGGAGCTGTTTTTT

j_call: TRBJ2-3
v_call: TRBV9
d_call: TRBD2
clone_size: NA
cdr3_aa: CASSAEELAGNTDTQYF
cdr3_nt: TGTGCCAGCAGCGCCGAAGAACTAGCGGGAAACACAGATACGCAGTATTTT

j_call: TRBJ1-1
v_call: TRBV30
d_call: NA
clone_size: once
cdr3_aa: CAWSVLGGGRSTEAFF
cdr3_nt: TGTGCCTGGAGTGTACTGGGTGGGGGGAGAAGCACTGAAGCTTTCTTT

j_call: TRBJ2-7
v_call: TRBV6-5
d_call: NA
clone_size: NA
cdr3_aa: CASSYEEGLSGEQYF
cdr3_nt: TGTGCCAGCAGTTACGAGGAGGGCCTATCCGGTGAGCAGTACTTC

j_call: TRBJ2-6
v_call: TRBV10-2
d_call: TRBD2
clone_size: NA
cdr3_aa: CASSEDLAGGPFPGANVLTF
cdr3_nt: TGCGCCAGCAGTGAGGACCTAGCGGGAGGGCCGTTTCCTGGGGCCAACGTCCTGACTTTC